The 16 T cell receptor beta chains below come from one sample, sequenced in a study of blood T cell repertoires in COVID-19. This table comes from immunoSEQ multiplex PCR, and its TCRdb copy is limited to in-frame clones, with some not included. In the table there are about 180,000 clones, about 86% of which are singletons. The source material was peripheral blood. Receptors were obtained from a woman aged 30 to 39 with active or convalescent COVID-19.

The CDR3 DNA reads as TGTGCCAGCAGCACCCCTCGGCTAGCGGGAGGGGGGGGGACGCAGTATTTT. Protein product: CASSTPRLAGGGGTQYF. The V and J genes are TRBV3-1 (or the pseudogene TRBV3-2) and TRBJ2-3; 12 nucleotides align to TRBD2. CDR1 and CDR2 (germline): LGHDT, YNNKEL (reference sequence). V was clipped by 5 bases and J by 9 bases; unmatched bases: 15. The CDR3 has 17 residues.

The chain carries TRBV19 and TRBJ2-3; 10 nucleotides line up with TRBD1. J lost 6 bases, V lost 7 bases, and 10 bases had no gene match. This CDR3 region has 15 residues. From germline, CDR1 is LNHDA and CDR2 SQIVND (reference sequence). CDR3 DNA sequence: TGTGCCAGTAATACGCCGGGACAGGGGTCGGATACGCAGTATTTT. Its protein is CASNTPGQGSDTQYF.

The gene calls are TRBV6-4 and TRBJ1-1; D call uncertain. The CDR3 has 14 residues. Germline CDR1 reads MRHNA; CDR2 reads SNTAGT. The V and J ends lost 5 bases and 5 bases respectively, with 15 bases between them. CDR3 sequence: CASSQDRRGTEAFF. The CDR3 coding sequence is TGTGCCAGCAGTCAAGACCGCAGAGGGACTGAAGCTTTCTTT.

This clone was counted a single time. This rearrangement joins TRBV14 to TRBJ2-7; D may be TRBD2 (5 bases). CDR1 is SGHDN, CDR2 FVKESK, per germline. V lost 2 bases and J lost 5, with 13 bases in between. This CDR3 comprises 14 residues. CDR3 coding DNA: TGTGCCAGCAGCCAATCGGGAACTAGGAACGAGCAGTACTTC. It codes for CASSQSGTRNEQYF.

The chain has TRBV5-1 and TRBJ2-2; TRBD1 matches 7 bases. V was clipped by 0 bases and J by 5 bases; unmatched bases: 1. This CDR3 is 14 amino acids long. Germline V gives CDR1 SGHRS, CDR2 YFSETQ. CDR3 in DNA: TGCGCCAGCAGCTTGGTGACAGGGACCGGGGAGCTGTTTTTT. Residues: CASSLVTGTGELFF.

The V gene is TRBV29-1, the J gene TRBJ2-1, with 7 bases aligning to TRBD1. V was clipped by 6 bases and J by 15 bases; unmatched bases: 11. The CDR3 loop spans 11 amino acids. Per germline, CDR1 SQVTM and CDR2 ANQGSEA. The CDR3 region is CSVKSGTVPFF. DNA of the CDR3: TGCAGCGTCAAATCCGGGACAGTCCCGTTCTTC.

The genes are TRBV28 and TRBJ1-1; D remains ambiguous. The CDR3 has 12 residues. V lost 6 bases and J lost 7, with 12 bases in between. Per germline, CDR1 MDHEN and CDR2 SYDVKM. CDR3 nucleotides: TGTGCCAGCAGCTTACCGGGATTTGAAGCTTTCTTT. The encoded protein is CASSLPGFEAFF.

The J gene is TRBJ2-1, the V gene TRBV28, with 10 bases aligning to TRBD2. The V and J ends lost 6 bases and 9 bases, in that order; junction bases with no gene match: 8. This CDR3 is built from 14 residues. Germline lookup yields CDR1 MDHEN and CDR2 SYDVKM. As DNA, the CDR3 is TGTGCCAGCAGGGACCTAGCGGGAGCGCTTGAGCAGTTCTTC. This translates into CASRDLAGALEQFF.

This rearrangement joins TRBV27 to TRBJ2-5, with 7 bases lining up with TRBD2. The CDR3 runs to 17 residues. V lost 5 bases to trimming and J lost 0 bases; unmatched junction nucleotides: 12. The germline CDR1 and CDR2 sequences are MNHEY and SMNVEV (reference sequence). The CDR3 DNA is TGTGCCAGCAGTCCCTTACGGGGGACTAACCACCAAGAGACCCAGTACTTC. Amino acids: CASSPLRGTNHQETQYF.

This chain connects TRBV18 to TRBJ1-5; the D gene is possibly TRBD1 (5 bases). V was cut by 2 bases and J by 7 bases, with 12 bases left in between. Germline V gene data show CDR1 as KGHSH and CDR2 as LQKENI. This CDR3 has 14 amino acids. CDR3 nucleotides: TGTGCCAGCTCACCAGCCCATGGGGGGCAGCCCCAGCATTTT. Protein sequence: CASSPAHGGQPQHF. The variable domain in full, with the rest retrieved from reference TRBV18 and TRBJ1-5, is NAGVMQNPRHLVRRRGQEARLRCSPMKGHSHVYWYRQLPEEGLKFMVYLQKENIIDESGMPKERFSAEFPKEGPSILRIQQVVRGDSAAYFCASSPAHGGQPQHFGDGTRLSIL.

This clone came up once. The chain joins TRBV10-3 to TRBJ1-1; D is possibly TRBD1 (5 bases). CDR1 is ENHRY and CDR2 is SYGVKD in the germline V gene. V lost 5 bases, J lost 5 bases, and 6 bases lay in between. The CDR3 extends over 11 amino acids. This CDR3 reads CAISRGTEAFF. Here the CDR3 DNA reads TGTGCCATCAGTAGGGGTACTGAAGCTTTCTTT.

The V gene is TRBV28, the J gene TRBJ2-7, with 9 bases identical to TRBD1. CDR3 length: 13 amino acids. Germline V CDR1 and CDR2: MDHEN, SYDVKM. Trimming took 4 bases from V and 6 from J; bases not matched to a gene: 4. The CDR3 is CASSWGTGLEQYF. The CDR3 DNA reads as TGTGCCAGCAGTTGGGGGACAGGGCTCGAGCAGTACTTC. Using reference TRBV28 and TRBJ2-7 for the parts outside the CDR3, the full variable domain is DVKVTQSSRYLVKRTGEKVFLECVQDMDHENMFWYRQDPGLGLRLIYFSYDVKMKEKGDIPEGYSVSREKKERFSLILESASTNQTSMYLCASSWGTGLEQYFGPGTRLTVT.

The chain links TRBV25-1 to TRBJ1-2; 7 nucleotides align to TRBD1. With V trimmed by 4 bases and J by 8 bases, 10 bases remained unmatched. CDR1 is MGHDK and CDR2 is SYGVNS in the germline V gene. The CDR3 extends over 14 amino acids. DNA of the CDR3: TGTGCCAGCAGTGGAGGGGACAGCTTTCGCGGCTACACCTTC. This translates into CASSGGDSFRGYTF.

The V gene is TRBV6-1, the J gene TRBJ2-7, with TRBD2 matching over 9 bases. Looked up from germline, CDR1 is MNHNS and CDR2 is SASEGT. V shed 0 bases and J 3 bases; nucleotides not matched to a gene: 9. The length of the CDR3 is 17 residues. CDR3 amino acids: CASSEARASGMIYEQYF. In DNA form, the CDR3 reads TGTGCCAGCAGTGAAGCACGGGCTAGCGGGATGATCTACGAGCAGTACTTC.

This clone was counted a single time. The same CDR3 arises from other DNA sequences in this sample as well. The chain has TRBV7-9 and TRBJ2-7; D remains ambiguous. V was pared by 2 bases and J by 2 bases, with 7 bases between. There are 13 residues in the CDR3. In germline, CDR1 is SEHNR, CDR2 FQNEAQ (reference sequence). This chain's CDR3 is CASSLTVTYEQYF. The DNA for the CDR3 is TGTGCCAGCAGCTTAACAGTTACCTACGAGCAGTACTTC.

For the CDR3, the DNA is TGTGCCAGCATGAAAGGGGGCTCCTACGAGCAGTACTTC. It yields the protein CASMKGGSYEQYF. The chain recombines TRBV12-3 or TRBV12-4 with TRBJ2-7; D possibly corresponds to TRBD1 (6 bases). Trimming removed 7 bases from V and 0 bases from J, with 10 bases in between. CDR3 length equals 13 residues.